The 27 T cell receptor beta chains below all came from one sample that was sequenced in a study of blood T cell repertoires in COVID-19. Produced via immunoSEQ multiplex PCR; TCRdb's table is partial and in-frame only. Here the sample spans roughly 120,000 clones, around 90% being singletons. The specimen was peripheral blood. The receptors originated from a woman in her fifties or sixties with COVID-19, enrolled during active disease.

V is TRBV29-1 and J is TRBJ1-1; perhaps TRBD1 as D (5 bases). The V end lost 5 bases, the J end lost 4 bases, and 14 bases lay between the germline ends. This CDR3 has 13 amino acids. CDR1 is SQVTM and CDR2 is ANQGSEA in the germline V gene. In nucleotides, the CDR3 is TGCAGCGTTTCCAGGGATCTCGGCACTGAAGCTTTCTTT. Protein product: CSVSRDLGTEAFF. The whole variable domain, remainder taken from reference TRBV29-1 and TRBJ1-1, is SAVISQKPSRDICQRGTSLTIQCQVDSQVTMMFWYRQQPGQSLTLIATANQGSEATYESGFVIDKFPISRPNLTFSTLTVSNMSPEDSSIYLCSVSRDLGTEAFFGQGTRLTVV.

The chain uses TRBV7-2 and TRBJ1-3, with no clear D. Germline CDR1 and CDR2: SGHTA and FQGNSA. The CDR3 sequence is 16 residues long. Trimming cost V 0 bases and J 0 bases, with 9 bases left between them. CDR3 nucleotide sequence: TGTGCCAGCAGCTTAGCCACCCCGGGCTCTGGAAACACCATATATTTT. This codes for CASSLATPGSGNTIYF.

The V and J genes are TRBV7-3 and TRBJ2-1, with TRBD2 as a possible D gene (5 bases). The CDR3 extends over 14 amino acids. The V end lost 5 bases, the J end lost 0 bases, and 8 bases lay between the germline ends. CDR1 and CDR2 (germline): SGHTA, FQGTGA. CDR3 bases: TGTGCCAGCAGCGTACTAGGCTCCTACAATGAGCAGTTCTTC. Translating it yields CASSVLGSYNEQFF.

The chain has TRBV20-1 and TRBJ2-7; the match to TRBD2 covers 7 bases. Per germline, CDR1 DFQATT and CDR2 SNEGSKA (reference sequence). The CDR3 contains 14 residues. The J segment lost 6 bases and the V segment lost 3 bases, leaving 11 bases of the junction unmatched. The CDR3, as DNA: TGCAGTGCTAGTGTTATAGGGAGGGCGGGCGAGCAGTACTTC. It is translated as CSASVIGRAGEQYF.

This clone was seen only a few times. The rearrangement joins TRBV20-1 to TRBJ2-7, with unresolved D. The V gene lost 5 bases and the J gene lost 4 bases, with 9 bases spanning the gap. The CDR3 spans 11 residues. Per germline, CDR1 DFQATT and CDR2 SNEGSKA (reference sequence). The CDR3 region is CSALAAYEQYF. The CDR3 bases are TGCAGTGCTCTCGCGGCGTACGAGCAGTACTTC.

The rearrangement links TRBV23-1 to TRBJ2-2; 13 bases line up with TRBD2. Being an ORF, TRBV23-1 has a function that is uncertain. The CDR3 contains 20 residues. J gave up 1 base and V 0 bases, and 8 bases lay outside the gene matches. The CDR3 coding sequence is TGCGCCAGCAGTCAATCACCCAAGACTAGCGGGGGGAAGAACACCGGGGAGCTGTTTTTT. Translated, it gives CASSQSPKTSGGKNTGELFF.

This rearrangement joins TRBV19 to TRBJ1-5; 8 nucleotides match TRBD1. CDR3 size: 14 residues. J gave up 5 bases and V 7 bases, and 7 bases lay outside the gene matches. Germline V gene data show CDR1 as LNHDA and CDR2 as SQIVND (reference sequence). The CDR3 nucleotides read TGTGCCAGTAACACCAGGGGGCCGGATCAGCCCCAGCATTTT. It encodes CASNTRGPDQPQHF.

The rearrangement uses TRBV14 and TRBJ2-7; 11 bases are a match to TRBD2. This CDR3 contains 15 residues. Per the germline V gene, CDR1 is SGHDN and CDR2 is FVKESK. The junction had 4 bases not matched to a gene; V was cut back by 4 bases and J by 2 bases. CDR3 DNA: TGTGCCAGCAGCCCTAGCGGGGGGCTGACCTACGAGCAGTACTTC. Residues: CASSPSGGLTYEQYF.

CDR3 region: CAWSEGLGGTDYGYTF. The CDR3 DNA reads TGTGCCTGGAGTGAGGGACTAGGAGGTACTGACTATGGCTACACCTTC. The chain employs TRBV30 and TRBJ1-2; possibly TRBD1 for D (5 bases). Trimming left V 1 base short and J 3 bases short, with 18 bases between. Germline-derived CDR1 and CDR2 are GTSNPN and SVGIG (reference sequence). The CDR3 has 16 amino acids.

V usage is TRBV11-3 and J usage is TRBJ2-1; 8 bases map to TRBD2. CDR1 and CDR2 (germline): SGHNT, YENEEA. The J segment lost 8 bases and the V segment lost 4 bases, leaving 13 bases of the junction unmatched. The CDR3 has 16 residues. The DNA of the CDR3 is TGTGCCAGCAGCTCCCGGCGGGGCACCGGGGGGGATGAGCAGTTCTTC. Protein sequence: CASSSRRGTGGDEQFF.

The rearrangement links TRBV19 to TRBJ1-6, with D possibly matching TRBD1 (5 bases). With 6 bases removed from V and 6 bases from J, the gap between germline ends came to 18 bases. Germline V gene lookup returns CDR1 LNHDA and CDR2 SQIVND (reference sequence). The CDR3 runs 16 residues. CDR3 DNA sequence: TGTGCCAGTAGCCTTGCCGGGGGGATTGGTAATTCACCCCTCCACTTT. Translating it yields CASSLAGGIGNSPLHF. Combining the CDR3 with reference TRBV19 and TRBJ1-6 gives the whole variable domain DGGITQSPKYLFRKEGQNVTLSCEQNLNHDAMYWYRQDPGQGLRLIYYSQIVNDFQKGDIAEGYSVSREKKESFPLTVTSAQKNPTAFYLCASSLAGGIGNSPLHFGNGTRLTVT.

The rearrangement uses TRBV6-5 and TRBJ2-3, with D uncertain. Germline V CDR1 and CDR2: MNHEY, SVGAGI. The CDR3 covers 14 residues. The ends were cut back, 8 bases at V and 0 bases at J, with 12 bases in the middle. CDR3 coding DNA: TGTGCCAGCGCAACTCTGCTTAGCACAGATACGCAGTATTTT. Protein sequence: CASATLLSTDTQYF.

The chain combines TRBV5-4 with TRBJ2-1; 8 bases are shared with TRBD1. Germline V CDR1 and CDR2: SGHNT, YYREEE (reference sequence). The V segment lost 4 bases and the J segment 0 bases; nucleotides outside the gene matches: 3. This CDR3 contains 15 residues. As DNA, the CDR3 is TGTGCCAGCAGCCCGGACAGGGCCTCCTACAATGAGCAGTTCTTC. As protein: CASSPDRASYNEQFF.

The chain uses TRBV10-3 and TRBJ1-1; weak D call: TRBD1 (5 bases). The germline V gene encodes CDR1 ENHRY and CDR2 SYGVKD. CDR3 length equals 14 residues. Trimming removed 0 bases at V and 3 bases at J, with 8 bases between. In DNA, the CDR3 is TGTGCCATCAGTGAGTCGATAGGGGACACTGAAGCTTTCTTT. Translated, it gives CAISESIGDTEAFF.

The rearrangement uses TRBV27 and TRBJ2-2, with TRBD1 matching 7 bases. This CDR3 comprises 14 residues. Looked up from germline, CDR1 is MNHEY and CDR2 is SMNVEV (reference sequence). With V trimmed by 4 bases and J by 5 bases, 4 bases remained unmatched. In DNA, the CDR3 is TGTGCCAGCAGTTATAACAGGGGTACCGGGGAGCTGTTTTTT. As protein: CASSYNRGTGELFF.

The chain employs TRBV7-2 and TRBJ2-5; 7 bases line up with TRBD1. The V segment lost 4 bases and the J segment 7 bases; nucleotides outside the gene matches: 6. The CDR3 consists of 13 residues. In germline, CDR1 is SGHTA, CDR2 FQGNSA. Here the CDR3 reads CASSYDRVGTQYF. CDR3 bases: TGTGCCAGCAGCTACGACAGGGTTGGGACCCAGTACTTC.

This chain joins TRBV5-8 and TRBJ2-7; 9 bases align to TRBD1. CDR3 length: 15 amino acids. CDR1 is SGHTS, CDR2 YDEGEE, per germline. V was clipped by 3 bases and J by 4 bases; unmatched bases: 8. This chain's CDR3 is CASSYRDRAVYEQYF. The CDR3 nucleotides read TGTGCCAGCAGCTACCGGGACAGGGCGGTTTACGAGCAGTACTTC.

J is TRBJ2-3 and V is TRBV5-1; D is unclear. CDR1 SGHRS and CDR2 YFSETQ come from the germline V gene. V lost 2 bases, J lost 5 bases, and 12 bases lay in between. The CDR3 is 14 amino acids. Here the CDR3 DNA reads TGCGCCAGCAGCTTAGGAGATTCACGAGATACGCAGTATTTT. Translated, it gives CASSLGDSRDTQYF.

CDR3 sequence reads: CASSLGQRSSGNTIYF. CDR3 in DNA: TGTGCCAGCAGCTTGGGACAGCGAAGCTCTGGAAACACCATATATTTT. The chain carries TRBV5-8 and TRBJ1-3, with D tentatively TRBD1 (5 bases). The germline V and J ends were trimmed by 0 bases and 0 bases, with 10 bases remaining between them. This CDR3 spans 16 amino acids. Germline assignment: CDR1 SGHTS and CDR2 YDEGEE.

The chain recombines TRBV5-1 with TRBJ1-5, with 9 positions matching TRBD1. Germline V CDR1 and CDR2: SGHRS, YFSETQ. The ends lost 4 bases at V and 0 bases at J; junction bases unmatched: 5. This CDR3 region has 16 residues. The CDR3 region has the DNA TGCGCCAGCAGCATAGGGACAGGGAATAGCAATCAGCCCCAGCATTTT. This codes for CASSIGTGNSNQPQHF.

V usage is TRBV2 and J usage is TRBJ2-7, with 9 bases lining up with TRBD1. The V gene's germline CDR1 is SNHLY and CDR2 FYNNEI. V lost 6 bases, J lost 6 bases, and 12 bases stayed unmatched. The CDR3 totals 15 residues. This chain's CDR3 is CASRRLGTGTSEQYF. The CDR3 DNA reads TGTGCCAGCAGGAGGCTGGGGACAGGGACCAGCGAGCAGTACTTC.

The CDR3 sequence is CASSPQAGWKEKLFF. CDR3 nucleotide sequence: TGTGCCAGCAGCCCCCAGGCAGGGTGGAAGGAAAAACTGTTTTTT. V gene TRBV7-2 combines with J gene TRBJ1-4, with D maybe TRBD1 (5 bases). The germline V gene encodes CDR1 SGHTA and CDR2 FQGNSA. V was shortened by 5 bases and J by 8 bases, with 18 bases between the two germline ends. The CDR3 spans 15 residues. Supplemented by reference TRBV7-2 and TRBJ1-4, the full variable domain reads GAGVSQSPSNKVTEKGKDVELRCDPISGHTALYWYRQSLGQGLEFLIYFQGNSAPDKSGLPSDRFSAERTGGSVSTLTIQRTQQEDSAVYLCASSPQAGWKEKLFFGSGTQLSVL.

The CDR3: CASSKGQNYFSYNEQFF. CDR3 DNA sequence: TGTGCCAGTAGTAAGGGACAGAACTACTTCTCCTACAATGAGCAGTTCTTC. The chain recombines TRBV19 with TRBJ2-1; TRBD1 matches 7 bases. J lost 0 bases, V lost 4 bases, and 9 bases had no gene match. CDR1 is LNHDA and CDR2 is SQIVND in the germline V gene (reference sequence). The CDR3 is 17 amino acids.

J is TRBJ1-2 and V is TRBV3-1 (or the pseudogene TRBV3-2); D perhaps matches TRBD1 (5 bases). V lost 0 bases and J lost 8, with 13 bases in between. Germline CDR1 LGHDT, CDR2 YNNKEL (reference sequence). The CDR3 contains 14 residues. CDR3 sequence reads: CASSQDSRVVGYTF. The CDR3 nucleotides are TGTGCCAGCAGCCAAGATAGCAGGGTGGTCGGCTACACCTTC.

V and J are TRBV5-1 and TRBJ1-6; possible D gene TRBD1, 6 bases. Germline V gives CDR1 SGHRS, CDR2 YFSETQ. The V gene lost 6 bases and the J gene lost 4 bases, with 14 bases spanning the gap. CDR3 length equals 15 residues. The chain's CDR3 is CASTQGTGYNSPLHF. The DNA of the CDR3 is TGCGCCAGCACCCAGGGGACGGGTTATAATTCACCCCTCCACTTT.

This chain connects TRBV3-1 (or the pseudogene TRBV3-2) to TRBJ1-2; 7 bases fit TRBD1. V lost 6 bases to trimming and J lost 3 bases; unmatched junction nucleotides: 7. Germline V lookup: CDR1 LGHDT, CDR2 YNNKEL (reference sequence). The CDR3 sequence is 14 residues long. The CDR3, as DNA: TGTGCCAGCAGTCGACAGGGATATGACTATGGCTACACCTTC. It yields the protein CASSRQGYDYGYTF.

The chain joins TRBV6-5 to TRBJ2-1, with D perhaps matching TRBD2 (6 bases). V dropped 9 bases and J dropped 7 bases, with 16 bases sitting between them. CDR1 and CDR2 from the germline V gene are MNHEY and SVGAGI. The CDR3 loop spans 13 amino acids. The CDR3 DNA sequence: TGTGCCAGTAGCGGACTGTCTCGAAATGAGCAGTTCTTC. Amino acid sequence: CASSGLSRNEQFF.